This entry lists 25 T cell receptor beta chains sequenced from one sample in a study of blood T cell repertoires in COVID-19. Some clones are missing from TCRdb's copy, which holds only in-frame ones; the method was immunoSEQ multiplex PCR. The repertoire holds 350,000 to 500,000 clones, around nine tenths seen once, with around 1.5% in the top ten. Sequencing used PBMCs or T cells enriched from blood (not recorded which). Receptors originate from a woman between 18 and 30 years old who had been exposed to COVID-19.

V is TRBV12-3 or TRBV12-4 and J is TRBJ2-7; TRBD2 is a possible D gene (7 bases). CDR3 length: 13 amino acids. V lost 5 bases to trimming and J lost 3 bases, with 11 bases between them. CDR3 sequence (DNA): TGTGCCAGCAGTGACGGGGGGCTCTACGAGCAGTACTTC. It codes for CASSDGGLYEQYF.

The chain is built from TRBV6-5 and TRBJ2-7; 9 bases align to TRBD1. Trimming at V came to 6 bases and at J to 0 bases, leaving 6 bases not matched to a gene. Germline lookup yields CDR1 MNHEY and CDR2 SVGAGI. The CDR3 is made up of 15 amino acids. This CDR3 is CASRTGTGNSYEQYF. The CDR3 DNA follows: TGTGCCAGCAGAACCGGGACAGGGAACTCCTACGAGCAGTACTTC.

The chain has TRBV7-2 and TRBJ1-4; TRBD1 aligns across 7 bases. Germline V gene sequence: CDR1 SGHTA, CDR2 FQGNSA. V lost 5 bases to trimming and J lost 8 bases; unmatched junction nucleotides: 8. The CDR3 extends over 14 amino acids. This CDR3 reads CASSRDRVQEKLFF. The DNA for the CDR3 is TGTGCCAGCAGCCGTGACAGGGTGCAAGAAAAACTGTTTTTT.

The sample holds one count of this clone. The V and J genes are TRBV24-1 and TRBJ2-1, with 16 bases lining up with TRBD2. CDR1 and CDR2 from the germline V gene are KGHDR and SFDVKD. J was trimmed by 0 bases and V by 5 bases; bases with no gene match: 12. This CDR3 contains 21 residues. The CDR3 region has the DNA TGTGCCACCAGTGCCAGACCGGGACTAGCGGGGGGGCAGAGCTCCTACAATGAGCAGTTCTTC. Protein: CATSARPGLAGGQSSYNEQFF.

CDR3 sequence (DNA): TGTGCCTGGAGACAGGGGACCGGAAACACCATATATTTT. The encoded protein is CAWRQGTGNTIYF. The J gene is TRBJ1-3, the V gene TRBV30; 7 bases match TRBD1. Germline V CDR1 and CDR2: GTSNPN, SVGIG (reference sequence). The junction had 3 bases not matched to a gene; V was cut back by 3 bases and J by 4 bases. The CDR3 is 13 amino acids.

This chain's CDR3 is CASSERVNQPQHF. The CDR3 nucleotides are TGTGCCAGCAGCGAGAGGGTCAATCAGCCCCAGCATTTT. The chain links TRBV7-2 to TRBJ1-5, with D unresolved. V lost 5 bases to trimming and J lost 3 bases, with 8 bases between them. Germline CDR1 SGHTA, CDR2 FQGNSA. CDR3 size: 13 residues.

This chain connects TRBV28 to TRBJ2-1, with TRBD2 matching over 10 bases. Germline assignment: CDR1 MDHEN and CDR2 SYDVKM. The J segment lost 9 bases and the V segment lost 6 bases, leaving 11 bases of the junction unmatched. The CDR3 runs to 15 residues. CDR3 sequence: CASRYQAGGLGEQFF. As DNA, the CDR3 is TGTGCCAGCAGATACCAAGCGGGAGGGCTTGGTGAGCAGTTCTTC.

This clone was observed a single time. The V and J genes are TRBV18 and TRBJ1-5; 7 bases agree with TRBD1. This CDR3 is built from 16 residues. Germline V gene sequence: CDR1 KGHSH, CDR2 LQKENI. J was trimmed by 3 bases and V by 3 bases; bases with no gene match: 8. For the CDR3, the DNA is TGTGCCAGCTCACCCGTTCCACAGGGGATCAATCAGCCCCAGCATTTT. Protein sequence: CASSPVPQGINQPQHF.

A word on this clone: Germline and junction disagree at one end, which may indicate a read error. The chain employs TRBV5-3 and TRBJ1-5; TRBD1 aligns across 8 bases. TRBV5-3 is marked as an open reading frame, function uncertain. The CDR3 sequence is 17 residues long. The CDR3 DNA is TGTGCCAGAAACTTGGGCAGGGGGCCTCCGAGCAATCAGCCCCAGCATTTT. Residues: CARNLGRGPPSNQPQHF.

The chain is built from TRBV28 and TRBJ2-5; no clear D. The germline V gene has CDR1 MDHEN and CDR2 SYDVKM. V was trimmed by 8 bases and J by 5 bases, leaving 12 bases between them. The CDR3 spans 12 residues. CDR3 in amino acids: CASADPRETQYF. Written as DNA, the CDR3 is TGTGCCAGCGCTGACCCTAGGGAGACCCAGTACTTC. Combining the CDR3 with reference TRBV28 and TRBJ2-5 gives the whole variable domain DVKVTQSSRYLVKRTGEKVFLECVQDMDHENMFWYRQDPGLGLRLIYFSYDVKMKEKGDIPEGYSVSREKKERFSLILESASTNQTSMYLCASADPRETQYFGPGTRLLVL.

The rearrangement joins TRBV18 to TRBJ2-7; the D is unclear. The CDR3 loop spans 13 amino acids. Germline CDR1 reads KGHSH; CDR2 reads LQKENI. V was shortened by 3 bases and J by 5 bases, with 11 bases between the two germline ends. This CDR3 is CASSPDNSHEQYF. CDR3 nucleotide sequence: TGTGCCAGCTCACCCGACAATTCCCACGAGCAGTACTTC.

This chain links TRBV20-1 with TRBJ1-6; D may be TRBD1 (6 bases). V was trimmed by 3 bases and J by 11 bases, leaving 23 bases between them. The germline CDR1 and CDR2 sequences are DFQATT and SNEGSKA (reference sequence). The CDR3 totals 16 residues. In DNA, the CDR3 is TGCAGTGCTAGTGAGGGGGGGTGGGGTTTGCAGGCACCCCTCCACTTT. It translates to CSASEGGWGLQAPLHF.

The chain uses TRBV13 and TRBJ2-7; 7 bases line up with TRBD2. V was pared by 3 bases and J by 1 base, with 3 bases of the junction left unmatched. The germline V gene has CDR1 PRHDT and CDR2 FYEKMQ (reference sequence). The CDR3 totals 14 residues. The CDR3 here is CASSFAGESYEQYF. For the CDR3, the DNA is TGTGCCAGCAGCTTTGCGGGAGAATCCTACGAGCAGTACTTC.

This chain uses TRBV5-1 with TRBJ2-3; D uncertain. CDR1 SGHRS and CDR2 YFSETQ come from the germline V gene. V dropped 3 bases and J dropped 4 bases, with 9 bases sitting between them. This CDR3 has 13 residues. The CDR3 reads CASSWAGSDTQYF. The CDR3 nucleotides read TGCGCCAGCAGCTGGGCAGGCTCAGATACGCAGTATTTT.

The chain links TRBV6-5 to TRBJ1-6; 9 bases fit TRBD1. Germline loops: CDR1 MNHEY, CDR2 SVGAGI. With V trimmed by 6 bases and J by 6 bases, 6 bases remained unmatched. This CDR3 is 15 amino acids long. The CDR3 here is CASSRQGVSNSPLHF. The CDR3 DNA follows: TGTGCCAGCAGCCGACAGGGGGTGAGTAATTCACCCCTCCACTTT.

This rearrangement joins TRBV3-1 (or the pseudogene TRBV3-2) to TRBJ1-4; 9 bases map to TRBD1. Per germline, CDR1 LGHDT and CDR2 YNNKEL (reference sequence). J gave up 7 bases and V 4 bases, and 7 bases lay outside the gene matches. The CDR3 contains 15 residues. The DNA of the CDR3 is TGTGCCAGCAGCCCTCAACAGGGGGCGGCTGAAAAACTGTTTTTT. Protein sequence: CASSPQQGAAEKLFF.

The chain couples TRBV10-3 to TRBJ2-3; 8 bases fit TRBD1. The trim removed 4 bases at V and 4 bases at J, leaving 10 bases unmatched. CDR1 ENHRY and CDR2 SYGVKD come from the germline V gene. The CDR3 has 16 residues. The chain's CDR3 is CAISARTGFVADTQYF. CDR3 nucleotides: TGTGCCATCAGTGCCCGGACAGGGTTTGTGGCAGATACGCAGTATTTT.

The V call is TRBV27, the J call TRBJ1-1; no firm D call. V lost 4 bases and J 2 bases, leaving 8 bases between the germline ends. Germline lookup yields CDR1 MNHEY and CDR2 SMNVEV (reference sequence). The CDR3 is 13 residues long. CDR3 DNA sequence: TGTGCCAGCAGTTACAGTCCAAACACTGAAGCTTTCTTT. Its protein product is CASSYSPNTEAFF.

The CDR3 protein is CASRKIGEKLFF. CDR3 DNA: TGCGCCAGCAGAAAGATTGGCGAAAAACTGTTTTTT. The V call is TRBV4-1, the J call TRBJ1-4; D gene uncertain. CDR3 length equals 12 residues. Trimming shortened V by 6 bases and J by 8 bases, and 10 bases separated the two germline ends. Germline V CDR1 and CDR2: MGHRA, YSYEKL.

To note about this clone: The sample contains more than one DNA sequence encoding this CDR3. The chain couples TRBV5-5 to TRBJ1-2; 8 nucleotides line up with TRBD1. J gave up 1 base and V 2 bases, and 1 base lay outside the gene matches. The CDR3 is 14 amino acids. Germline V gene sequence: CDR1 SGHKS, CDR2 YYEKEE (reference sequence). The CDR3 DNA reads as TGTGCCAGCAGCTTAGGACAGGGTAACTATGGCTACACCTTC. Translating gives CASSLGQGNYGYTF.

The chain recombines TRBV7-8 with TRBJ2-1, with a possible D match to TRBD2 (6 bases). The V and J ends lost 2 bases and 9 bases respectively, with 17 bases between them. Germline V gives CDR1 SGHVS, CDR2 FQNEAQ. The CDR3 covers 15 residues. As DNA, the CDR3 is TGTGCCAGCAGCTTATCCCATGGTAGCGGAAGTGAGCAGTTCTTC. Its translation is CASSLSHGSGSEQFF.

This sequence joins TRBV5-1 and TRBJ1-1; tentative D call: TRBD1 (5 bases). The CDR3 extends over 13 amino acids. Trimming left V 3 bases short and J 1 base short, with 7 bases between. CDR1 and CDR2 from the germline V gene are SGHRS and YFSETQ. The CDR3 DNA reads TGCGCCAGCAGCTGGGGGGAGAACACTGAAGCTTTCTTT. This gives the protein CASSWGENTEAFF.

The CDR3 DNA follows: TGTGCCACGCGGGGCGCTGGTAGGGATAATTCACCCCTCCACTTT. Translating it yields CATRGAGRDNSPLHF. This sequence joins TRBV10-3 and TRBJ1-6; tentative D call: TRBD1 (5 bases). The length of the CDR3 is 15 residues. The V gene's germline CDR1 is ENHRY and CDR2 SYGVKD. V lost 10 bases to trimming and J lost 5 bases, with 18 bases between them.

J is TRBJ1-2 and V is TRBV10-1, with TRBD1 matching 8 bases. Germline V lookup: CDR1 WNHNN, CDR2 SYGVQD (reference sequence). This CDR3 comprises 15 residues. The V segment lost 3 bases and the J segment 4 bases; nucleotides outside the gene matches: 7. CDR3 nucleotide sequence: TGCGCCAGCAGTGAAGATCAGGGGGCCCCCTATGGCTACACCTTC. Translated: CASSEDQGAPYGYTF.

The genes are TRBV6-5 and TRBJ1-1; TRBD1 might be the D (6 bases). This CDR3 has 14 residues. Trimming cost V 6 bases and J 1 base, with 12 bases left between them. Germline V CDR1 and CDR2: MNHEY, SVGAGI. CDR3 in DNA: TGTGCCAGCAGACAACAGGGAAAGAACACTGAAGCTTTCTTT. Its protein is CASRQQGKNTEAFF.